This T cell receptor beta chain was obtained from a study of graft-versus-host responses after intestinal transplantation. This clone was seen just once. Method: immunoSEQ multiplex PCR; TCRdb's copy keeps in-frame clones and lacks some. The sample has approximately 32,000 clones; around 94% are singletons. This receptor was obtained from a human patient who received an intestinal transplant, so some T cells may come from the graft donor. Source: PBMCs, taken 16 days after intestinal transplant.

The CDR3 DNA follows: TGTGCCAGCAGCGCCGAAATCTCCTACAATGAGCAGTTCTTC. Its translation is CASSAEISYNEQFF. The rearrangement joins TRBV9 to TRBJ2-1; D unclear. V lost 3 bases and J 0 bases, leaving 7 bases between the germline ends. The CDR3 is 14 residues long. The germline gives CDR1 SGDLS, CDR2 YYNGEE.